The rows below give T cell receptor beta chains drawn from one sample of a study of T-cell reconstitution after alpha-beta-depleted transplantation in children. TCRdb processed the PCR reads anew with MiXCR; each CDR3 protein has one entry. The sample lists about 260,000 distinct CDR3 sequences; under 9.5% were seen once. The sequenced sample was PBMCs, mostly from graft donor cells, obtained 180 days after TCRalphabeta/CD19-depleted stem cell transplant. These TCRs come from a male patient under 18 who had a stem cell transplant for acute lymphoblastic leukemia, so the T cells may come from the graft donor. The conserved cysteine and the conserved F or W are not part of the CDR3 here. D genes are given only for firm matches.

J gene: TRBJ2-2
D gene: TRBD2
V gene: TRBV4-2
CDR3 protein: ASSPRPGRVTTGELF

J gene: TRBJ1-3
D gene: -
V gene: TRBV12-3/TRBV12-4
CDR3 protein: ASSFRQAGNTIY

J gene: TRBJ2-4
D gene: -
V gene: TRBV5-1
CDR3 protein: ASSPQGPKNIQY

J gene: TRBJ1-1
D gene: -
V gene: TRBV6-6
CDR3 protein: ASSYRREAF

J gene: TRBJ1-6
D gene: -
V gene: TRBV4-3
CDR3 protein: ASSRNTPSSPLH

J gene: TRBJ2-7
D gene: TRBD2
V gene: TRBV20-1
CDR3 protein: SAGPPEDWQWTSGRYTYEQY

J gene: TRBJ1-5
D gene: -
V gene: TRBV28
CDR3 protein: ASRIPNQPQH

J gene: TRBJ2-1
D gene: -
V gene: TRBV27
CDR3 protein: ASSGVPYNEQF

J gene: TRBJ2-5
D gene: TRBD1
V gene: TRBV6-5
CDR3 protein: ASSTRTGGAETQY

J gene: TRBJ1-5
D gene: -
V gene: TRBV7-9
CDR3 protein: ASSSFNREADSNQPQH

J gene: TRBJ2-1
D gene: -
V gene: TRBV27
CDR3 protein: ASSSAGTGDHNEQF

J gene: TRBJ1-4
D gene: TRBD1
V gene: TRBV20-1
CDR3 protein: SAWGQGGEKLF

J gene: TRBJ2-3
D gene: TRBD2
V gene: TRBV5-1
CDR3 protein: ASSLTSGRRSTDTQY

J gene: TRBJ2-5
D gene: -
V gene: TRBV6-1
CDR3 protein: ASSPGTWGETQY

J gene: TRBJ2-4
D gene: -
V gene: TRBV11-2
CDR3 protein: ASSLEIGIKNIQY

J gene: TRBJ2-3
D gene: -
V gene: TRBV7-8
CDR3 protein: ASSQLQGGDTQY

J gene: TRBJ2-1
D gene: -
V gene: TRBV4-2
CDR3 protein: ASSQDRGGHPK

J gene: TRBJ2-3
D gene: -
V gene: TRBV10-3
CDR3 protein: AISVWPGTDTQY

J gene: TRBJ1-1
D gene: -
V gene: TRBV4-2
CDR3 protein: ASLPGGMNTEAF

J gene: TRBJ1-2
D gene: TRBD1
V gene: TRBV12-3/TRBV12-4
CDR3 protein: ASSSDRGWGYT

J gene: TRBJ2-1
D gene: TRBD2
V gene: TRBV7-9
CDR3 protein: ASSPLRTQAGHEQF

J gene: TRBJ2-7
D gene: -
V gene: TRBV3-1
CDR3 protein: ASSQGLYLGGEQY

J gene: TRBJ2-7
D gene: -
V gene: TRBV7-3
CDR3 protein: ASSLTGEKQY

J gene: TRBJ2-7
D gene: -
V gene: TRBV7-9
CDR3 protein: ASSLAQGQRGEQY

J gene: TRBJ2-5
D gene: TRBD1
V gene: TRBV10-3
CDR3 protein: AISTGGEETQY

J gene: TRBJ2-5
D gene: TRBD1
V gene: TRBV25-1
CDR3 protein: ASSESGQGPRETQY

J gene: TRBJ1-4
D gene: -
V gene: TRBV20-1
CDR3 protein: SASFRDQLYEKLF

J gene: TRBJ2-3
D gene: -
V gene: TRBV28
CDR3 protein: ASSFQLYTDTQY

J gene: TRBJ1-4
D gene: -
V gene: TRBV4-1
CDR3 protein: ASSAQGLEKLF

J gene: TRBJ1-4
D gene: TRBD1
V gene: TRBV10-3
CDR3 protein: AIRGTGREGATNEKLF

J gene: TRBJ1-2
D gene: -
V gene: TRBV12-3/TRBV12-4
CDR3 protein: ASIVQGGYT

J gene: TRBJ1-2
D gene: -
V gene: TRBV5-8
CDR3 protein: ASSPTRQAYGYT

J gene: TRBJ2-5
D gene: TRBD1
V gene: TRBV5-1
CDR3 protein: ASSRLRTGEQETQY

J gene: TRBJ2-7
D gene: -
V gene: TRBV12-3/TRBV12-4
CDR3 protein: ASRVTGLSYEQY

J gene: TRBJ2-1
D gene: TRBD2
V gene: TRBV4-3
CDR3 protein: ASSIRAGGFNEQF

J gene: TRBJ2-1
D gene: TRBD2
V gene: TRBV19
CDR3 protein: ASSGGLAYNEQF

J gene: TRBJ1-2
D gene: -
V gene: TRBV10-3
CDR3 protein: ATGGETYGYT

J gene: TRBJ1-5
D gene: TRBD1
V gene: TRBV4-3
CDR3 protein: ASSQELRRTGTNQPQH

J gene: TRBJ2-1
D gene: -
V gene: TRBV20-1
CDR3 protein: SARDGRGEF

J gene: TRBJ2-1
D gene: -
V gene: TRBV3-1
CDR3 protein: ASSQGAYNEQF

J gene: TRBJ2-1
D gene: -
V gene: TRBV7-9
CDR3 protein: ASSRPGHRRNNEQF

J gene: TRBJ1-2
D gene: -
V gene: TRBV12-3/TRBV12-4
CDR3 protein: ASSQQGGYGYT

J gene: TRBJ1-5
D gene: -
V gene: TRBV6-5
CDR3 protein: ASSVQGGPYQPQH